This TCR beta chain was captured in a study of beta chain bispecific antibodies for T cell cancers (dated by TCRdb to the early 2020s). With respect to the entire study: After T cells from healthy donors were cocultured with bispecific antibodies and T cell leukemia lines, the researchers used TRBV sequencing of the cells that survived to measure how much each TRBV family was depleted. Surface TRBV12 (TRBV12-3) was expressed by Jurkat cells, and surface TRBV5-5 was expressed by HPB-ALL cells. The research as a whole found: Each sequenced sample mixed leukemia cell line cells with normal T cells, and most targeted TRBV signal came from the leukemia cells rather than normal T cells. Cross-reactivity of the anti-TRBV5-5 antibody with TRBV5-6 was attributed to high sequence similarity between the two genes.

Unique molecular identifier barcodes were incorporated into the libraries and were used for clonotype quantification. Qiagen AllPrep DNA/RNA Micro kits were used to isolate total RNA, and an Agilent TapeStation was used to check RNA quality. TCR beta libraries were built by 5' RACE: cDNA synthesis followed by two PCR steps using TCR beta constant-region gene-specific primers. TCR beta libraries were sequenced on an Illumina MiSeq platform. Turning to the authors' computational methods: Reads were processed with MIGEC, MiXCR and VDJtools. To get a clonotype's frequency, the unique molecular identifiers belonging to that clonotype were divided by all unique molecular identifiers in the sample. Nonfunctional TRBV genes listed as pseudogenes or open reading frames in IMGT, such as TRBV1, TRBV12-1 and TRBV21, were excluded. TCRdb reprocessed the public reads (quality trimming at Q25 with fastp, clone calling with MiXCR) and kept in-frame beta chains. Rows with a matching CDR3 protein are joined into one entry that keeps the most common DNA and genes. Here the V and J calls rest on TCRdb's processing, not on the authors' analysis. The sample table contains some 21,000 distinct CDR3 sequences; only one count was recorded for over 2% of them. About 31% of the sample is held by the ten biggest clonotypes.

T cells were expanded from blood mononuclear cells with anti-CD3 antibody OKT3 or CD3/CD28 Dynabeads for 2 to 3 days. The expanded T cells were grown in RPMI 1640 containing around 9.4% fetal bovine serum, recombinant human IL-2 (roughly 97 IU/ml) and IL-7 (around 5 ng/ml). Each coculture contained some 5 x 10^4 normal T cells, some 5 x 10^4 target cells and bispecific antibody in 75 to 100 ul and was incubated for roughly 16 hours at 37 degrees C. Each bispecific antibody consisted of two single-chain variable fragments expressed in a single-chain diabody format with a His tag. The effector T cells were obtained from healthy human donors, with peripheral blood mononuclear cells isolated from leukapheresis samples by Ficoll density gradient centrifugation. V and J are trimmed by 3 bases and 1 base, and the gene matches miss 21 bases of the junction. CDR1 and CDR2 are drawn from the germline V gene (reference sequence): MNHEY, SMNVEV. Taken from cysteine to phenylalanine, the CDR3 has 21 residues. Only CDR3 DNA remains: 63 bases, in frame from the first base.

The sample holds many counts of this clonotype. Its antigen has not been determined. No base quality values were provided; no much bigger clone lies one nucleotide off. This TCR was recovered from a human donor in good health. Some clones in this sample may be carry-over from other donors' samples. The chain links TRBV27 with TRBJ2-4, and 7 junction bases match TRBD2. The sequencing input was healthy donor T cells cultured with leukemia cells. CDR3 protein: CASSLAPGRAGLIGAKNIQYF. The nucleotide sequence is TGTGCCAGCAGTTTGGCCCCTGGGAGGGCTGGTCTTATCGGCGCCAAAAACATTCAGTACTTC.